A selection of T cell receptor beta chains follows, all from one sample in a study of T cell repertoires in cytomegalovirus infection. TCRdb reprocessed the reads via MiXCR and lists one record per CDR3 protein. Here the sample spans roughly 150,000 distinct CDR3 sequences, about 25% being singletons. The sequenced material came from PBMCs. These receptors were obtained from a human donor in good health (CMV status not recorded). Some clones in this sample may be carry-over from other donors' samples. CDR3s include the opening cysteine and the closing phenylalanine or tryptophan. The order of the fields is D gene, J gene, CDR3 length, V gene, clone size, CDR3 DNA, CDR3 protein. A D gene is named only where the DNA matches it firmly. Not every row has a clone size; where given, it reads once, few, many or a size class.

d_call: NA
j_call: TRBJ2-7
cdr3_length: 13
v_call: TRBV6-2/TRBV6-3
clone_size: few
cdr3_nt: TGTGCCACCAACCAGAGGAGTGGGTACGAGCAGTACTTC
cdr3_aa: CATNQRSGYEQYF

d_call: TRBD2
j_call: TRBJ2-3
cdr3_length: 16
v_call: TRBV20-1
clone_size: NA
cdr3_nt: TGCAGTGCTAACCCCCTAGCGGAAGGCAGCACAGATACGCAGTATTTT
cdr3_aa: CSANPLAEGSTDTQYF

d_call: TRBD2
j_call: TRBJ2-7
cdr3_length: 13
v_call: TRBV7-2
clone_size: many
cdr3_nt: TGTGCCAGCAGCAGAAGCGGGGGCTACGAGCAGTACTTC
cdr3_aa: CASSRSGGYEQYF

d_call: TRBD1
j_call: TRBJ2-2
cdr3_length: 13
v_call: TRBV7-2
clone_size: many
cdr3_nt: TGTGCCAGCAGCCTCCAGGGGGCGGCTGAGCTGTTTTTT
cdr3_aa: CASSLQGAAELFF

d_call: NA
j_call: TRBJ2-5
cdr3_length: 14
v_call: TRBV7-6
clone_size: few
cdr3_nt: TGTGCCAGCAGCTTCCGGGCCACAGAAGAGACCCAGTACTTC
cdr3_aa: CASSFRATEETQYF

d_call: NA
j_call: TRBJ1-5
cdr3_length: 13
v_call: TRBV7-9
clone_size: many
cdr3_nt: TGTGCCAGCAGCGCGGGGGGCAATCAGCCCCAGCATTTT
cdr3_aa: CASSAGGNQPQHF

d_call: TRBD2
j_call: TRBJ2-1
cdr3_length: 13
v_call: TRBV18
clone_size: NA
cdr3_nt: TGTGCCAGCTCACCGCTAGCGGGGAATGAGCAGTTCTTC
cdr3_aa: CASSPLAGNEQFF

d_call: TRBD2
j_call: TRBJ2-7
cdr3_length: 16
v_call: TRBV7-2
clone_size: many
cdr3_nt: TGTGCCAGCAGCTTTGGGCCGACTAGCGGGAGCTACGAGCAGTACTTC
cdr3_aa: CASSFGPTSGSYEQYF

d_call: TRBD1
j_call: TRBJ2-7
cdr3_length: 13
v_call: TRBV10-3
clone_size: few
cdr3_nt: TGTGCCATAGGGACAGGGGGTTCCTACGAGCAGTACTTC
cdr3_aa: CAIGTGGSYEQYF

d_call: NA
j_call: TRBJ2-7
cdr3_length: 14
v_call: TRBV7-9
clone_size: NA
cdr3_nt: TGTGCCAGCAGCTTACAGGGAAAGGATTACGAGCAGTACTTC
cdr3_aa: CASSLQGKDYEQYF

d_call: NA
j_call: TRBJ2-5
cdr3_length: 15
v_call: TRBV7-6
clone_size: many
cdr3_nt: TGTGCCAGCAGCATCACCGATGGGGGGTCAGAGACCCAGTACTTC
cdr3_aa: CASSITDGGSETQYF

d_call: TRBD2
j_call: TRBJ2-1
cdr3_length: 16
v_call: TRBV4-3
clone_size: NA
cdr3_nt: TGCGCCAGCAGCCAAGATAAGTTAGCGGGAGCAGATGAGCAGTTCTTC
cdr3_aa: CASSQDKLAGADEQFF

d_call: NA
j_call: TRBJ2-3
cdr3_length: 15
v_call: TRBV7-8
clone_size: NA
cdr3_nt: TGTGCCAGCAGCTTAGTTAACGGACCCACAGATACGCAGTATTTT
cdr3_aa: CASSLVNGPTDTQYF

d_call: NA
j_call: TRBJ2-2
cdr3_length: 11
v_call: TRBV27
clone_size: few
cdr3_nt: TGTGCCAGCGCCGAGGGCGGGGAGCTGTTTTTT
cdr3_aa: CASAEGGELFF

d_call: TRBD2
j_call: TRBJ2-1
cdr3_length: 16
v_call: TRBV3-1
clone_size: NA
cdr3_nt: TGTGCCAGCAGCGACCTTATAGCGGGACCCTACAATGAGCAGTTCTTC
cdr3_aa: CASSDLIAGPYNEQFF

d_call: NA
j_call: TRBJ1-2
cdr3_length: 15
v_call: TRBV7-9
clone_size: many
cdr3_nt: TGTGCCAGCAGCTTAGATCGGGGGCGTAACTATGGCTACACCTTC
cdr3_aa: CASSLDRGRNYGYTF

d_call: NA
j_call: TRBJ1-4
cdr3_length: 15
v_call: TRBV7-9
clone_size: NA
cdr3_nt: TGTGCCAGCAGCTTAGGACAGGCCAGTCCTGAAAAACTGTTTTTT
cdr3_aa: CASSLGQASPEKLFF

d_call: TRBD1
j_call: TRBJ1-2
cdr3_length: 16
v_call: TRBV2
clone_size: NA
cdr3_nt: TGTGCCAGCAGTGACGGCGGACAGGTACTAAACTATGGCTACACCTTC
cdr3_aa: CASSDGGQVLNYGYTF

d_call: TRBD1
j_call: TRBJ2-5
cdr3_length: 15
v_call: TRBV28
clone_size: many
cdr3_nt: TGTGCCAGCAGTTTAGCGACAGGGGAGCGGGAGACCCAGTACTTC
cdr3_aa: CASSLATGERETQYF

d_call: NA
j_call: TRBJ2-1
cdr3_length: 15
v_call: TRBV4-1
clone_size: NA
cdr3_nt: TGCGCCAGCAGCCAAGACCAGGACAACTACAATGAGCAGTTCTTC
cdr3_aa: CASSQDQDNYNEQFF

d_call: NA
j_call: TRBJ1-1
cdr3_length: 12
v_call: TRBV29-1
clone_size: NA
cdr3_nt: TGCAGCGACTCACAGGGTTGGGGTGAAGCTTTCTTT
cdr3_aa: CSDSQGWGEAFF

d_call: NA
j_call: TRBJ1-2
cdr3_length: 16
v_call: TRBV15
clone_size: NA
cdr3_nt: TGTGCCACCAGCAGGGGGGATTCTATCTCTCACTATGGCTACACCTTC
cdr3_aa: CATSRGDSISHYGYTF

d_call: NA
j_call: TRBJ1-4
cdr3_length: 12
v_call: TRBV15
clone_size: few
cdr3_nt: TGTGCCACCAGTGGGACAACCCAAAAACTGTTTTTT
cdr3_aa: CATSGTTQKLFF

d_call: TRBD2
j_call: TRBJ2-3
cdr3_length: 14
v_call: TRBV6-2/TRBV6-3
clone_size: few
cdr3_nt: TGTGCCAGCGGCTTAGCGGGAGCAGCAGATACGCAGTATTTT
cdr3_aa: CASGLAGAADTQYF

d_call: NA
j_call: TRBJ1-1
cdr3_length: 12
v_call: TRBV7-2
clone_size: many
cdr3_nt: TGTGCCAGCAGCTTATCCAACGGTGAAGCTTTCTTT
cdr3_aa: CASSLSNGEAFF

d_call: NA
j_call: TRBJ2-1
cdr3_length: 13
v_call: TRBV12-3/TRBV12-4
clone_size: NA
cdr3_nt: TGTGCCAGCAGTTTACACAACTACAATGAGCAGTTCTTC
cdr3_aa: CASSLHNYNEQFF

d_call: TRBD2
j_call: TRBJ2-1
cdr3_length: 15
v_call: TRBV5-1
clone_size: NA
cdr3_nt: TGCGCCAGCAGCTTGGACCTAGCGGGAGCCGGTGAGCAGTTCTTC
cdr3_aa: CASSLDLAGAGEQFF

d_call: TRBD1
j_call: TRBJ1-5
cdr3_length: 16
v_call: TRBV7-2
clone_size: many
cdr3_nt: TGTGCCAGCAGCTTAGGCACAGGGGTTAGCAATCAGCCCCAGCATTTT
cdr3_aa: CASSLGTGVSNQPQHF

d_call: NA
j_call: TRBJ2-1
cdr3_length: 15
v_call: TRBV20-1
clone_size: NA
cdr3_nt: TGCAGTGCTAGGGACCCCGGGACTCCCTACAATGAGCAGTTCTTC
cdr3_aa: CSARDPGTPYNEQFF